The 20 T cell receptor beta chains presented below share a single source sample, sequenced in a study of blood T cells in healthy people across ages. With a J-beta primer mix and a sample-barcoded 5' primer, a second PCR ran about 7 to 12 cycles. TCRdb passed the 5' RACE reads through MiXCR, listing each CDR3 protein once. The sample consists of almost 550,000 distinct CDR3 sequences, under 30% of them appearing once. These same records also appear under a second study, on T cells of mothers and their children.

The sequenced sample was blood. Receptors originate from a boy younger than 18 in good health.

The chain has TRBV20-1 and TRBJ2-5, with 8 bases lining up with TRBD1. The closer fit of TRBJ2-7 to the DNA end suggests the J call may be wrong. The germline V gene has CDR1 DFQATT and CDR2 SNEGSKA (reference sequence). The CDR3 consists of 14 residues. The CDR3 sequence is CSAGTGGTSYEQYF. The CDR3 region has the DNA TGCAGTGCAGGGACAGGAGGGACTTCCTACGAGCAGTACTTC.

The rearrangement joins TRBV7-2 to TRBJ2-1, with TRBD2 matching 12 bases. The CDR3 has 18 residues. The V gene end was trimmed by 3 bases and the J gene end by 7 bases; junction bases not matched to a gene: 13. In germline, CDR1 is SGHTA, CDR2 FQGNSA. Here the CDR3 reads CASSFHTSGRRVRNEQFF. DNA of the CDR3: TGTGCCAGCAGCTTTCATACTAGCGGGAGGAGAGTGCGGAATGAGCAGTTCTTC. Variable domain in full (rest from reference TRBV7-2 and TRBJ2-1): GAGVSQSPSNKVTEKGKDVELRCDPISGHTALYWYRQSLGQGLEFLIYFQGNSAPDKSGLPSDRFSAERTGGSVSTLTIQRTQQEDSAVYLCASSFHTSGRRVRNEQFFGPGTRLTVL.

This rearrangement joins TRBV12-3 or TRBV12-4 to TRBJ2-2; D is possibly TRBD2 (6 bases). The CDR3 runs 14 residues. Trimming took 6 bases from V and 4 from J, leaving 12 bases between them. CDR3 sequence: CASSAGLATGELFF. The CDR3 nucleotides read TGTGCCAGCAGCGCGGGACTGGCCACCGGGGAGCTGTTTTTT.

The chain carries TRBV25-1 and TRBJ1-1; TRBD1 is a possible D gene (6 bases). CDR1 and CDR2 (germline): MGHDK, SYGVNS. The CDR3 is made up of 13 amino acids. V was clipped by 8 bases and J by 1 base, with 11 bases between them. The CDR3 loop reads CASFDRTNTEAFF. DNA of the CDR3: TGTGCCAGCTTCGACAGGACGAACACTGAAGCTTTCTTT. Complete variable domain (other parts from reference TRBV25-1 and TRBJ1-1): EADIYQTPRYLVIGTGKKITLECSQTMGHDKMYWYQQDPGMELHLIHYSYGVNSTEKGDLSSESTVSRIRTEHFPLTLESARPSHTSQYLCASFDRTNTEAFFGQGTRLTVV.

J is TRBJ2-3 and V is TRBV7-9; D gene unclear. Germline-derived CDR1 and CDR2 are SEHNR and FQNEAQ (reference sequence). With 5 bases removed from V and 4 bases from J, the gap between germline ends came to 10 bases. The CDR3 runs 13 residues. Here the CDR3 DNA reads TGTGCCAGCAGCCCCACGCAGGCAGATACGCAGTATTTT. It encodes CASSPTQADTQYF.

There are a few counts of this clonotype. This chain connects TRBV11-3 to TRBJ2-1; 13 nucleotides line up with TRBD2. The ends lost 0 bases at V and 0 bases at J; junction bases unmatched: 8. This CDR3 region has 20 residues. Germline CDR1 SGHNT, CDR2 YENEEA. DNA for the CDR3: TGTGCCAGCAGCTTAGATAGAGGACTAGCGGGGGAGAGCTCCTACAATGAGCAGTTCTTC. Protein product: CASSLDRGLAGESSYNEQFF.

This clonotype was counted between two and nine times. The chain carries TRBV6-1 and TRBJ2-7; possibly TRBD1 or TRBD2 for D (5 bases each). Looked up from germline, CDR1 is MNHNS and CDR2 is SASEGT. The V end lost 8 bases, the J end lost 3 bases, and 11 bases lay between the germline ends. The CDR3 length is 12 residues. This chain's CDR3 is CASSERGYEQYF. The CDR3 bases are TGTGCCAGCTCCGAGAGGGGCTACGAGCAGTACTTC.

This clonotype was seen more than once but under ten times. CDR3 sequence (DNA): TGCAGTGCTACCCCGGGGGTGGGTGAAAAACTGTTTTTT. Its protein is CSATPGVGEKLFF. V is TRBV20-1 and J is TRBJ1-4, with D possibly being TRBD1 (5 bases). The ends were cut back, 4 bases at V and 7 bases at J, with 13 bases in the middle. CDR1 and CDR2 from the germline V gene are DFQATT and SNEGSKA (reference sequence). This CDR3 spans 13 amino acids.

The chain combines TRBV7-9 with TRBJ2-7, with D possibly TRBD2 on 6 matching bases. Between the trimmed V and J ends, which lost 3 bases and 1 base, there was a span of 16 bases. The CDR3 is made up of 16 amino acids. Looked up from germline, CDR1 is SEHNR and CDR2 is FQNEAQ (reference sequence). CDR3 amino acids: CASSLTAGPLSYEQYF. The DNA for the CDR3 is TGTGCCAGCAGCTTGACGGCGGGACCTCTATCCTACGAGCAGTACTTC. Combining the CDR3 with reference TRBV7-9 and TRBJ2-7 gives the whole variable domain DTGVSQNPRHKITKRGQNVTFRCDPISEHNRLYWYRQTLGQGPEFLTYFQNEAQLEKSRLLSDRFSAERPKGSFSTLEIQRTEQGDSAMYLCASSLTAGPLSYEQYFGPGTRLTVT.

This clonotype was picked up a small number of times. The chain joins TRBV7-2 to TRBJ2-3; 7 bases agree with TRBD1. CDR3 length equals 13 residues. After removal of 5 bases from V and 11 bases from J, the junction contained 10 bases not matched to a gene. Germline loops: CDR1 SGHTA, CDR2 FQGNSA. CDR3 amino acids: CASSISRDREQYF. CDR3 coding DNA: TGTGCCAGCAGCATCTCCCGGGACAGAGAGCAGTATTTT. The full variable domain, with the rest looked up from reference TRBV7-2 and TRBJ2-3, is GAGVSQSPSNKVTEKGKDVELRCDPISGHTALYWYRQSLGQGLEFLIYFQGNSAPDKSGLPSDRFSAERTGGSVSTLTIQRTQQEDSAVYLCASSISRDREQYFGPGTRLTVL.

There are a few counts of this clonotype. The V and J genes are TRBV7-9 and TRBJ2-7; D gene ambiguous. This CDR3 is 13 amino acids long. Trimming stripped 5 bases from V and 3 bases from J, with 11 bases between. Germline assignment: CDR1 SEHNR and CDR2 FQNEAQ (reference sequence). The CDR3 DNA follows: TGTGCCAGCAGCGTGTCAGTAAACTACGAGCAGTACTTC. Encoded protein: CASSVSVNYEQYF.

This rearrangement joins TRBV5-1 to TRBJ2-1, with 8 positions matching TRBD1. The CDR3 spans 14 residues. Trimming at V came to 7 bases and at J to 6 bases, leaving 9 bases not matched to a gene. Germline CDR1 reads SGHRS; CDR2 reads YFSETQ. The CDR3 here is CASSRTGIGNEQFF. CDR3 bases: TGCGCCAGCTCTCGGACAGGGATAGGCAATGAGCAGTTCTTC.

This clonotype was seen a few times. V is TRBV25-1 and J is TRBJ2-5; D remains ambiguous. The V end lost 2 bases, the J end lost 6 bases, and 16 bases lay between the germline ends. The CDR3 runs to 15 residues. CDR1 MGHDK and CDR2 SYGVNS come from the germline V gene. CDR3 DNA: TGTGCCAGCAGTGAAAACCGGGCGCAAGAGAAGACCCAGTACTTC. Amino acids: CASSENRAQEKTQYF. The full variable domain, in which reference TRBV25-1 and TRBJ2-5 provide the parts outside the CDR3, is EADIYQTPRYLVIGTGKKITLECSQTMGHDKMYWYQQDPGMELHLIHYSYGVNSTEKGDLSSESTVSRIRTEHFPLTLESARPSHTSQYLCASSENRAQEKTQYFGPGTRLLVL.

V gene TRBV7-2 combines with J gene TRBJ2-5; the D gene could be TRBD1 or TRBD2 (5 bases each). Germline V gives CDR1 SGHTA, CDR2 FQGNSA. CDR3 size: 16 residues. V was pared by 5 bases and J by 7 bases, with 23 bases between. The CDR3 loop is CASSASFGRAQGTQYF. For the CDR3, the DNA is TGTGCCAGCAGCGCCAGTTTCGGGCGGGCCCAGGGGACCCAGTACTTC.

This sequence joins TRBV7-2 and TRBJ2-2; D possibly corresponds to TRBD1 (6 bases). Germline CDR1 is SGHTA and CDR2 is FQGNSA. Trimming left V 3 bases short and J 3 bases short, with 14 bases between. This CDR3 is built from 16 residues. The CDR3 protein is CASSFLGASDTGELFF. The DNA of the CDR3 is TGTGCCAGCAGCTTTTTGGGGGCCTCTGACACCGGGGAGCTGTTTTTT.

CDR3: CASSTTDYGYTF. The CDR3 DNA sequence: TGCGCCAGCAGCACGACGGACTATGGCTACACCTTC. This chain joins TRBV5-1 and TRBJ1-2; D is undetermined. The V end lost 4 bases, the J end lost 3 bases, and 7 bases lay between the germline ends. Germline values: CDR1 SGHRS, CDR2 YFSETQ. The CDR3 consists of 12 residues. The full variable domain, its missing parts supplied by reference TRBV5-1 and TRBJ1-2, is KAGVTQTPRYLIKTRGQQVTLSCSPISGHRSVSWYQQTPGQGLQFLFEYFSETQRNKGNFPGRFSGRQFSNSRSEMNVSTLELGDSALYLCASSTTDYGYTFGSGTRLTVV.

The chain recombines TRBV4-2 with TRBJ2-3; D is undetermined. V lost 3 bases to trimming and J lost 1 base, with 14 bases between them. Germline lookup yields CDR1 LGHNA and CDR2 YNFKEQ. CDR3 length: 16 residues. CDR3 bases: TGTGCCAGCAGCCAGAAGCGCCCCCTCGGCACAGATACGCAGTATTTT. Amino acids: CASSQKRPLGTDTQYF.

The rearrangement uses TRBV28 and TRBJ2-7; 7 positions match TRBD2. There are 14 residues in the CDR3. The germline V gene has CDR1 MDHEN and CDR2 SYDVKM. V gave up 3 bases and J gave up 6 bases; unmatched junction bases: 8. In nucleotides, the CDR3 is TGTGCCAGCAGTTTTTCAACGGGAGGCGGCGAGCAGTACTTC. It is translated as CASSFSTGGGEQYF. The variable domain in full, with the rest retrieved from reference TRBV28 and TRBJ2-7, is DVKVTQSSRYLVKRTGEKVFLECVQDMDHENMFWYRQDPGLGLRLIYFSYDVKMKEKGDIPEGYSVSREKKERFSLILESASTNQTSMYLCASSFSTGGGEQYFGPGTRLTVT.

This clonotype occurred a few times. The chain is built from TRBV28 and TRBJ2-3; 9 bases match TRBD2. The CDR3 sequence is 15 residues long. Germline-derived CDR1 and CDR2 are MDHEN and SYDVKM. After removal of 3 bases from V and 5 bases from J, the junction contained 6 bases not matched to a gene. The CDR3 bases are TGTGCCAGCAGTTTTTACGCGGGAGGGGGAGATACGCAGTATTTT. Its protein product is CASSFYAGGGDTQYF.

The chain employs TRBV19 and TRBJ2-7, with TRBD1 matching over 8 bases. The CDR3 consists of 15 residues. Germline V gene data show CDR1 as LNHDA and CDR2 as SQIVND (reference sequence). The J segment lost 2 bases and the V segment lost 6 bases, leaving 9 bases of the junction unmatched. This CDR3 is CASSPGTGATYEQYF. CDR3 in DNA: TGTGCCAGTAGCCCCGGGACAGGCGCTACCTACGAGCAGTACTTC.